This is a list of T cell receptor beta chains from one sample in a study of blood T cell repertoires in COVID-19. Method: immunoSEQ multiplex PCR; TCRdb's copy keeps in-frame clones and lacks some. The sample comprises 100,000 to 150,000 clones, approximately 79% of which are singletons, and 2.4% rests with the top ten. The material sequenced was PBMCs or T cells enriched from blood (not recorded which). The receptor source for this set is a man aged 35 to 55 with acute COVID-19. CDR3s include the opening cysteine and the closing phenylalanine or tryptophan. D genes are given only for firm matches. Not all rows give a size; the values are once, few, many and, for expanded clones, a class.

j_call: TRBJ1-6
clone_size: NA
v_call: TRBV6-5
d_call: NA
cdr3_nt: TGTGCCAGCAGTCCCGACAGCATAGGTTCACCCCTCCACTTT
cdr3_aa: CASSPDSIGSPLHF

j_call: TRBJ2-7
clone_size: NA
v_call: TRBV3-1/TRBV3-2
d_call: TRBD1
cdr3_nt: TGTGCCAGCAGCCCAACGGGACAGGGGTACTCCTACGAGCAGTACTTC
cdr3_aa: CASSPTGQGYSYEQYF

j_call: TRBJ2-1
clone_size: NA
v_call: TRBV7-9
d_call: TRBD1
cdr3_nt: TGTGCCAGCAGCCGCCAGGGACAGGGGAGCGAAAAGCAGTTCTTC
cdr3_aa: CASSRQGQGSEKQFF

j_call: TRBJ1-1
clone_size: NA
v_call: TRBV14
d_call: NA
cdr3_nt: TGTGCCAGCAGCCGGCAGTTCATGAACACTGAAGCTTTCTTT
cdr3_aa: CASSRQFMNTEAFF

j_call: TRBJ1-1
clone_size: NA
v_call: TRBV7-2
d_call: TRBD1
cdr3_nt: TGTGCCAGCAGCTCCCTGCGACAGGGAAAGGAATATGGTGAAGCTTTCTTT
cdr3_aa: CASSSLRQGKEYGEAFF

j_call: TRBJ1-3
clone_size: NA
v_call: TRBV3-1/TRBV3-2
d_call: NA
cdr3_nt: TGTGCCAGCAGCCCCTCCCCCGTTTCTGGAAACACCATATATTTT
cdr3_aa: CASSPSPVSGNTIYF

j_call: TRBJ1-5
clone_size: few
v_call: TRBV19
d_call: TRBD1
cdr3_nt: TGTGCCAGTAGTACGGGAGAAGGGGGCAGGAGTCAGCCCCAGCATTTT
cdr3_aa: CASSTGEGGRSQPQHF

j_call: TRBJ1-4
clone_size: NA
v_call: TRBV28
d_call: TRBD1
cdr3_nt: TGTGCCAGCAGAGGGACAGTTAATGAAAAACTGTTTTTT
cdr3_aa: CASRGTVNEKLFF

j_call: TRBJ1-1
clone_size: NA
v_call: TRBV3-1/TRBV3-2
d_call: TRBD1
cdr3_nt: TGTGCCAGCAGCCGAGGACAGGTGAACACTGAAGCTTTCTTT
cdr3_aa: CASSRGQVNTEAFF

j_call: TRBJ2-1
clone_size: once
v_call: TRBV28
d_call: NA
cdr3_nt: TGTGCCAGCAGTTTCCAGGTTAGCTCCTACAATGAGCAGTTCTTC
cdr3_aa: CASSFQVSSYNEQFF

j_call: TRBJ2-3
clone_size: NA
v_call: TRBV9
d_call: NA
cdr3_nt: TGTGCCAGCAGCGTAGCGAGCACAGATACGCAGTATTTT
cdr3_aa: CASSVASTDTQYF

j_call: TRBJ2-5
clone_size: NA
v_call: TRBV18
d_call: TRBD2
cdr3_nt: TGTGCCAGCTCACCCCCCGCTAGCGGACACTTAAGGAGGACCCAGTACTTC
cdr3_aa: CASSPPASGHLRRTQYF

j_call: TRBJ2-3
clone_size: NA
v_call: TRBV5-1
d_call: NA
cdr3_nt: TGCGCCAGCAGCCCCAGTCTGGGGGGGCATACGCAGTATTTT
cdr3_aa: CASSPSLGGHTQYF

j_call: TRBJ1-1
clone_size: NA
v_call: TRBV28
d_call: NA
cdr3_nt: TGTGCCAGCACCCTTAACCCATTCGGGGAATTACCTACCGAAGCTTTCTTT
cdr3_aa: CASTLNPFGELPTEAFF

j_call: TRBJ2-5
clone_size: NA
v_call: TRBV5-1
d_call: NA
cdr3_nt: TGCGCCAGCAGCTTGAGGCGGTCCCTGGAGACCCAGTACTTC
cdr3_aa: CASSLRRSLETQYF

j_call: TRBJ2-7
clone_size: NA
v_call: TRBV4-2
d_call: NA
cdr3_nt: TGTGCCAGCAGCCAGGACTTCTACGAGCAGTACTTC
cdr3_aa: CASSQDFYEQYF

j_call: TRBJ1-3
clone_size: NA
v_call: TRBV11-2
d_call: NA
cdr3_nt: TGTGCCAGCAGCTTAGGGTCGGGGACTGGAAACACCATATATTTT
cdr3_aa: CASSLGSGTGNTIYF

j_call: TRBJ2-5
clone_size: few
v_call: TRBV19
d_call: TRBD1
cdr3_nt: TGTGCCAGTAGTATTTCCGGGACAGAAAAAGAGACCCAGTACTTC
cdr3_aa: CASSISGTEKETQYF

j_call: TRBJ1-2
clone_size: NA
v_call: TRBV5-1
d_call: TRBD1
cdr3_nt: TGCGCCAGCAGCTTGGGCCCGAGACAGGGGACCTATGGCTACACCTTC
cdr3_aa: CASSLGPRQGTYGYTF

j_call: TRBJ1-1
clone_size: NA
v_call: TRBV5-1
d_call: TRBD1
cdr3_nt: TGCGCCAGCAGCGGCGGACAGGGGAACACTGAAGCTTTCTTT
cdr3_aa: CASSGGQGNTEAFF

j_call: TRBJ1-2
clone_size: once
v_call: TRBV9
d_call: NA
cdr3_nt: TGTGCCAGCAGCGTAGTCGGGACTAACTATGGCTACACCTTC
cdr3_aa: CASSVVGTNYGYTF

j_call: TRBJ1-6
clone_size: NA
v_call: TRBV21-1
d_call: NA
cdr3_nt: TGTGCCAGCACCAAGAAGAGCAGGGGCGCGATAGAGGAGCCCCTCCACTTT
cdr3_aa: CASTKKSRGAIEEPLHF

j_call: TRBJ1-2
clone_size: NA
v_call: TRBV6-5
d_call: TRBD1
cdr3_nt: TGTGCCAGCAGCTTCGGACAGGCTAACTATGGCTACACCTTC
cdr3_aa: CASSFGQANYGYTF